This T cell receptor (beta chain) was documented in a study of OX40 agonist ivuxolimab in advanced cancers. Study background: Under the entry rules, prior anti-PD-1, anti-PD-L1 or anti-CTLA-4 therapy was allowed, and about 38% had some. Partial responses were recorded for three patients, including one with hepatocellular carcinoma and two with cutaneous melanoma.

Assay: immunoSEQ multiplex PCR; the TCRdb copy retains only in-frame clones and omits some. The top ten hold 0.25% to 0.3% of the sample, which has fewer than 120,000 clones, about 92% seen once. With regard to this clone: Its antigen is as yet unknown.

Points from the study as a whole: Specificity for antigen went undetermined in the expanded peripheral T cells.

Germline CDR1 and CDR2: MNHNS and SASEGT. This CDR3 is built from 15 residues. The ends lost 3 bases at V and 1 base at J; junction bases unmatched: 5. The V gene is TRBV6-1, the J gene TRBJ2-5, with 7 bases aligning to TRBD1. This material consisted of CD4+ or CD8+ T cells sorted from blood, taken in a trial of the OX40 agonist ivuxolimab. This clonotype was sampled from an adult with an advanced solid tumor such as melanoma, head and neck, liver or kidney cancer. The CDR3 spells CASSDMTGPQETQYF. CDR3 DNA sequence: TGTGCCAGCAGTGACATGACAGGGCCCCAAGAGACCCAGTACTTC.